This TCR beta chain was documented in a study of beta chain features in type 1 diabetes (dated by TCRdb to the late 2010s). Background for the entire study: Mean age, gender distribution, total cell number and subset yield were not different between patients and healthy donors. In the study, recently diagnosed type 1 diabetes patients and matched healthy donors were compared on the TCRB repertoires of their sorted circulating CD4+ T cell subsets. Regulatory and stem cell-like memory subsets were isolated from only 8 patients and roughly 8 healthy donors, whereas naive and central memory subsets came from all 28 donors. A total of 85 million to 140 million sorted cells were examined across all samples, and a strong correlation was observed between cell number per subset and RNA yield. What the research found in general, with its limitations: Sequencing cDNA rather than genomic DNA could over-represent highly expressing activated cells, although activation and CD3 levels did not differ between groups. Fewer insertions and more nucleotide deletions at VDJ recombination sites were observed in patients with type 1 diabetes, implying thymic rearrangement abnormalities. Because the HLA sub-analyses included only small numbers of individuals, any influence of HLA type on TCRB rearrangement was left unresolved. Naive, central memory and regulatory TCRB repertoires appeared to be more similar among patients than among healthy donors. Type 1 diabetes patients showed a moderate but significant shortening of TCRB CDR3 length in all four CD4+ subsets. PCR may preferentially amplify shorter templates, but because patient and control samples were amplified and corrected together, any resulting skew would affect both groups equally.

The High Capacity cDNA Reverse Transcription Kit was used to reverse transcribe all of the isolated RNA, meaning that expressed TCRB transcripts were what got sequenced. Deep immunoSEQ sequencing was performed on naive, central memory and regulatory T cell samples, with an average of approximately 3.9 million total reads per sample. After sorted cells were lysed in RLT buffer, RNA was extracted with DNase-treated RNeasy Micro or Mini kits, with the choice depending on cell number. Each cell subset was processed on its own to prevent cross-contamination, while patient and healthy donor samples were processed together. TCRB sequences were amplified from cDNA with the immunoSEQ multiplex PCR, producing 87-bp fragments spanning the CDR3 region. Sequencing of the amplicons was done on the Illumina HiSeq platform. The study's own analysis went as follows. PCR bias was corrected computationally using synthetic template baselines, and reads within Hamming distance 2 were collapsed, with unmergeable singletons discarded. By aligning reads against IMGT, V, D and J genes, CDR3 length, and insertions or deletions at six rearrangement sites were assigned. Within each subset, clonotype counts were normalized to sorted cell number, after which true diversity and Gini coefficients were computed with the tcR R package. Repertoire sharing was quantified using the overlap coefficient calculated on TCRB nucleotide sequences. Out-of-frame TCRB sequences from naive cells were analyzed to stand in for the pre-selection repertoire. The source is immuneACCESS, and TCRdb retained only in-frame sequences with V and J called. Part of the clones is not carried over; for the studies checked, unresolved V genes explain less than half of this, and the remainder is unexplained. V, J and clone size reflect that table, while D and trimming were determined from the DNA. The sample data list 900,000 or so clones, and 15% to 20% of these were observed just once. The ten largest clones represent 0.02% to 0.03% of the sample.

The CDR3 goes from the cysteine to the phenylalanine over 14 residues. Just the 42-base CDR3 DNA is kept, in frame starting at base 1. The germline V end is reduced by 5 bases and the J end by 8 bases; junction bases left unmatched: 9. The germline V gene specifies ENHRY as CDR1 and SYGVKD as CDR2. About this clone: Its antigen has not been determined. No qualities accompany the bases; no much larger clone lies one base away.

Each donor gave one peripheral blood draw, roughly 0.12 L on average, collected into heparinised tubes. A BD FACSAria II was used to sort naive, central memory, regulatory and stem cell-like memory CD4+ T cells with a panel that included CD45RO, CCR7, CD25, CD127, CD95 and CD27. A purity above 98% was achieved for all sorted populations. PBMCs were isolated immediately by Lymphoprep density gradient centrifugation and stained directly without culture. To minimize batch effects, samples were stained and sorted in pairs, one healthy donor with one patient per experiment. The chain is made from TRBV10-3 and TRBJ2-1; 7 junctional bases match TRBD2. The TCR comes from a woman between 18 and 29 years old in good health. The sample consisted of naive CD4+ T cells from blood. This specimen's cell subset or site label, interpreted: true naive CD4+ T cells. Here the CDR3 is given as CAISKISGTDEQFF. Here is the DNA: TGTGCCATCAGTAAGATAAGCGGGACCGATGAGCAGTTCTTC.